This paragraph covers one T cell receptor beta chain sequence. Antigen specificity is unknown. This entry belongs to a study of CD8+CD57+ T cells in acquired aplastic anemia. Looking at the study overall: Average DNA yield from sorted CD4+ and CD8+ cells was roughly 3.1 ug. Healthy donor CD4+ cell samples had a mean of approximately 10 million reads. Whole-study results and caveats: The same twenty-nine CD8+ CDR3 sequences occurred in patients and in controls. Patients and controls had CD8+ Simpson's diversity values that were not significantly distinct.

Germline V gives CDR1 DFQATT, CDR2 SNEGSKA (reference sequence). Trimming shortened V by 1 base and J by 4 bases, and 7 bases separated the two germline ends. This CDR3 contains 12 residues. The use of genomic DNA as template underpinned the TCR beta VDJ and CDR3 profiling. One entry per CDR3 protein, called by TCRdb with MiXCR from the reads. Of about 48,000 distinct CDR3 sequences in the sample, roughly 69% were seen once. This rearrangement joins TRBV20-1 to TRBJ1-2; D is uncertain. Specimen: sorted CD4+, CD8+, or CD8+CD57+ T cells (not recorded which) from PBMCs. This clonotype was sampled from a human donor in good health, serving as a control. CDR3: CSARGLTYGYTF. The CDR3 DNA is TGCAGTGCTAGAGGGCTGACCTATGGCTACACCTTC.